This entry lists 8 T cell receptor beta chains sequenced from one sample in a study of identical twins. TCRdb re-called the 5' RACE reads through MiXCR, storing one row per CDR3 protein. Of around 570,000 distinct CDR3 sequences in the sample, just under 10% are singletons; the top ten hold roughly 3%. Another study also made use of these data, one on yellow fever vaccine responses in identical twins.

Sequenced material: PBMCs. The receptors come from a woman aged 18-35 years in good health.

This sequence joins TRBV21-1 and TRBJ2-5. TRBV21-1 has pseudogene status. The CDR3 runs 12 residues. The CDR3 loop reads CASSNSLETQYF. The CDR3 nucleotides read TGTGCCAGCAGCAACTCTCTGGAGACCCAGTACTTC.

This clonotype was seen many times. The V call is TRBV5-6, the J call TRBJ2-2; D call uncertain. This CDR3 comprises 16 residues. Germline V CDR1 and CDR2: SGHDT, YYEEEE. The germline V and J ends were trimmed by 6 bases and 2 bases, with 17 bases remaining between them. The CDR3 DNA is TGTGCCAGCACCGAGCGCGGAAGACCAAACACCGGGGAGCTGTTTTTT. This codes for CASTERGRPNTGELFF.

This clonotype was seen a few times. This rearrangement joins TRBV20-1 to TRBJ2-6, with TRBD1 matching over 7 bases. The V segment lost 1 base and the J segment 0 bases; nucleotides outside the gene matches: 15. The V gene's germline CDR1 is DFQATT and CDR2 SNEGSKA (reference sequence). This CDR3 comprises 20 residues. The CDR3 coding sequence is TGCAGTGCTAGAGGCGCCCCTGGACAGGAACACGTCTCTGGGGCCAACGTCCTGACTTTC. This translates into CSARGAPGQEHVSGANVLTF.

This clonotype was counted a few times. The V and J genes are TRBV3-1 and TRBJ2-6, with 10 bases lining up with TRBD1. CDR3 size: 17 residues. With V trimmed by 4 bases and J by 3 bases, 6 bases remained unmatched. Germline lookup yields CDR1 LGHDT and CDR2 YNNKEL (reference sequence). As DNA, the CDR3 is TGTGCCAGCAGCCCCCCGACAGGGGGCGTTGGGGCCAACGTCCTGACTTTC. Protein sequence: CASSPPTGGVGANVLTF.

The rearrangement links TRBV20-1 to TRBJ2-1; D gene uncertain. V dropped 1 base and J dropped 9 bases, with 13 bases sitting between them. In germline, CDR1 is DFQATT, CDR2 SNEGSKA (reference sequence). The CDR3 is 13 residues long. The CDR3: CSARVSGGVEQFF. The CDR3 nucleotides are TGCAGTGCTAGAGTTTCGGGTGGGGTTGAGCAGTTCTTC.

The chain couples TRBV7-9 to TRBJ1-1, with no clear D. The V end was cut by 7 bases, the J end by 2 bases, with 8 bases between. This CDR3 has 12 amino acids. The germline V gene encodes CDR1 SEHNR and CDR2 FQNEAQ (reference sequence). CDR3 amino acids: CASNETNTEAFF. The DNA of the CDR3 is TGTGCCAGCAATGAAACCAACACTGAAGCTTTCTTT.

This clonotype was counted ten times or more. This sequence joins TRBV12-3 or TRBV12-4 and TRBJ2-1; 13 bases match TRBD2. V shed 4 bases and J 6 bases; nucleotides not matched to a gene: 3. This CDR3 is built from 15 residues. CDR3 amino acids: CASSSRLAGGNEQFF. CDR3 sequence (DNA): TGTGCCAGCAGTTCACGACTAGCGGGAGGCAATGAGCAGTTCTTC.

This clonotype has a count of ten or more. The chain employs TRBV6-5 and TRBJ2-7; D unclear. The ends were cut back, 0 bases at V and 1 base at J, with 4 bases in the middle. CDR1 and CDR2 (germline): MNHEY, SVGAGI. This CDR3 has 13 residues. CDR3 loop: CASSYSQSYEQYF. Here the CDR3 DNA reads TGTGCCAGCAGTTACTCACAATCCTACGAGCAGTACTTC.